This entry lists 30 T cell receptor beta chains sequenced from one sample in a study of T cell repertoires and Cas9 in healthy adults. Libraries were prepared by immunoSEQ multiplex PCR; TCRdb keeps only in-frame clonotypes and omits some of them. The table shows about 22,000 clones, with around 90% occurring only once. The sequenced sample consisted of CD4+ effector T cells (CD127+, CD25-, CD137-, CD154-) from PBMCs; culture status not recorded. Receptors were obtained from a human donor in good health.

The chain recombines TRBV9 with TRBJ1-6, with unresolved D. V was pared by 3 bases and J by 7 bases, with 8 bases between. The CDR3 totals 13 residues. Germline V gene data show CDR1 as SGDLS and CDR2 as YYNGEE. The CDR3: CASSDRANSPLHF. CDR3 nucleotide sequence: TGTGCCAGCAGCGATCGAGCCAATTCACCCCTCCACTTT.

This clone showed up just once. The chain joins TRBV28 to TRBJ1-1, with D possibly matching TRBD1 (5 bases). The CDR3 length is 12 residues. Looked up from germline, CDR1 is MDHEN and CDR2 is SYDVKM. The V gene lost 4 bases and the J gene lost 8 bases, with 11 bases spanning the gap. CDR3 bases: TGTGCCAGCAGTTGGCTTTCAGGGGAAGCTTTCTTT. Translating it yields CASSWLSGEAFF.

The genes are TRBV19 and TRBJ2-2; a weak D match, TRBD2 (6 bases). CDR3 length equals 14 residues. Trimming took off 6 bases at V and 4 bases at J, with 12 bases between the two ends. Germline-derived CDR1 and CDR2 are LNHDA and SQIVND (reference sequence). The CDR3 DNA is TGTGCCAGTAGGGGGGACTCCTTCACCGGGGAGCTGTTTTTT. Translated: CASRGDSFTGELFF.

Here the CDR3 DNA reads TGTGCCAGCAGCCTGGACTTTAATGAGCAGTTCTTC. Encoded protein: CASSLDFNEQFF. The chain joins TRBV7-3 to TRBJ2-1, with a possible D match to TRBD2 (5 bases). The length of the CDR3 is 12 residues. Looked up from germline, CDR1 is SGHTA and CDR2 is FQGTGA. V was cut by 5 bases and J by 7 bases, with 9 bases left in between.

The V gene is TRBV27, the J gene TRBJ2-3, with TRBD1 matching 10 bases. The J segment lost 1 base and the V segment lost 8 bases, leaving 6 bases of the junction unmatched. This CDR3 has 15 amino acids. The V gene's germline CDR1 is MNHEY and CDR2 SMNVEV (reference sequence). CDR3 coding DNA: TGTGCCAGCCGGCGACAGGGGGCTGGCACAGATACGCAGTATTTT. This translates into CASRRQGAGTDTQYF.

The chain links TRBV5-1 to TRBJ1-1, with TRBD1 as a possible D gene (5 bases). Germline CDR1 reads SGHRS; CDR2 reads YFSETQ. The V end was cut by 3 bases, the J end by 7 bases, with 16 bases between. This CDR3 region has 14 residues. The DNA for the CDR3 is TGCGCCAGCAGCTATTCGCAGGGTAGGTTTGAAGCTTTCTTT. Translation gives CASSYSQGRFEAFF.

The chain uses TRBV6-1 and TRBJ1-1, with D perhaps TRBD1 (5 bases). The CDR3 is made up of 13 amino acids. With 9 bases removed from V and 4 bases from J, the gap between germline ends came to 15 bases. The germline V gene has CDR1 MNHNS and CDR2 SASEGT. The CDR3 loop reads CASRPGDVTEAFF. For the CDR3, the DNA is TGTGCCAGTAGGCCGGGGGATGTCACTGAAGCTTTCTTT.

The chain has TRBV2 and TRBJ1-2; possibly TRBD1 for D (5 bases). The germline gives CDR1 SNHLY, CDR2 FYNNEI. This CDR3 is built from 14 residues. The V and J ends lost 3 bases and 6 bases respectively, with 14 bases between them. DNA of the CDR3: TGTGCCAGCAGTGAGGTGGGGGTATTCGATGGCTACACCTTC. This translates into CASSEVGVFDGYTF. The full variable domain, with the rest looked up from reference TRBV2 and TRBJ1-2, is EPEVTQTPSHQVTQMGQEVILRCVPISNHLYFYWYRQILGQKVEFLVSFYNNEISEKSEIFDDQFSVERPDGSNFTLKIRSTKLEDSAMYFCASSEVGVFDGYTFGSGTRLTVV.

The J gene is TRBJ1-2, the V gene TRBV2; TRBD1 matches at 9 bases. Germline V CDR1 and CDR2: SNHLY, FYNNEI. The CDR3 totals 15 residues. The trim removed 7 bases at V and 0 bases at J, leaving 6 bases unmatched. CDR3 sequence (DNA): TGTGCCAGCAAGAGGGACAGGGAAGCTAACTATGGCTACACCTTC. As protein: CASKRDREANYGYTF.

The CDR3 DNA reads TGTGCCAGCAGTGACGCGGGGGCAGGGGGGGGCGAGCAGTACTTC. Translation gives CASSDAGAGGGEQYF. The chain links TRBV25-1 to TRBJ2-5; the D gene could be TRBD1 or TRBD2 (7 bases each). The better agreement between TRBJ2-7 and the DNA end casts doubt on the J call. Looked up from germline, CDR1 is MGHDK and CDR2 is SYGVNS. There are 15 residues in the CDR3.

The chain has TRBV4-1 and TRBJ1-1; 8 nucleotides align to TRBD1. CDR1 MGHRA and CDR2 YSYEKL come from the germline V gene. Unmatched junction bases numbered 11, after V lost 2 bases and J lost 0 bases. The CDR3 has 18 amino acids. The CDR3 nucleotides are TGCGCCAGCAGCCAACTAATGGGAGACAGGGGACTGAACACTGAAGCTTTCTTT. Encoded protein: CASSQLMGDRGLNTEAFF.

The chain employs TRBV7-9 and TRBJ1-5, with D perhaps TRBD1 (6 bases). The CDR3 spans 14 residues. V shed 5 bases and J shed 5 bases, with 13 bases lying between them. The germline gives CDR1 SEHNR, CDR2 FQNEAQ (reference sequence). DNA for the CDR3: TGTGCCAGCAGCGTACAGGGTTCCCATCAGCCCCAGCATTTT. Residues: CASSVQGSHQPQHF.

This clone was seen a single time. The rearrangement uses TRBV6-5 and TRBJ2-2, with TRBD2 as a possible D gene (5 bases). The CDR3 spans 15 residues. V dropped 3 bases and J dropped 5 bases, with 13 bases sitting between them. Germline values: CDR1 MNHEY, CDR2 SVGAGI. The chain's CDR3 is CASSYNPGLTGELFF. CDR3 nucleotides: TGTGCCAGCAGTTATAACCCGGGGTTGACCGGGGAGCTGTTTTTT.

The chain couples TRBV9 to TRBJ2-1; the D is unclear. Germline V gives CDR1 SGDLS, CDR2 YYNGEE. CDR3 length: 14 amino acids. The V end was cut by 0 bases, the J end by 7 bases, with 11 bases between. The CDR3 nucleotides are TGTGCCAGCAGCGTAGAGGACCGCCTAAATGAGCAGTTCTTC. Amino acids: CASSVEDRLNEQFF.

With respect to this clone: The same CDR3 can be traced to other DNA sequences in this sample. The V and J genes are TRBV2 and TRBJ2-7; D ambiguous. The CDR3 is made up of 12 amino acids. The germline V gene has CDR1 SNHLY and CDR2 FYNNEI. With 3 bases removed from V and 3 bases from J, the gap between germline ends came to 6 bases. The DNA of the CDR3 is TGTGCCAGCAGTGAGAATCGCTACGAGCAGTACTTC. Its protein is CASSENRYEQYF.

The rearrangement uses TRBV29-1 and TRBJ2-5; the match to TRBD2 covers 12 bases. This CDR3 comprises 13 residues. Germline assignment: CDR1 SQVTM and CDR2 ANQGSEA. J gave up 4 bases and V 6 bases, and 3 bases lay outside the gene matches. CDR3 bases: TGCAGCGTCGGACTAGCGGGAATAGAGACCCAGTACTTC. This codes for CSVGLAGIETQYF.

The V gene is TRBV7-9, the J gene TRBJ1-1, with D possibly TRBD1 on 5 matching bases. CDR3 length equals 16 residues. The V end lost 1 base, the J end lost 1 base, and 13 bases lay between the germline ends. Germline loops: CDR1 SEHNR, CDR2 FQNEAQ (reference sequence). CDR3 nucleotide sequence: TGTGCCAGCAGCTTAGGTAGACAGAACTCGAACACTGAAGCTTTCTTT. The encoded protein is CASSLGRQNSNTEAFF.

The CDR3 sequence: CASGLVLGQGAYEQYF. The CDR3 DNA reads as TGTGCTAGTGGTTTGGTTTTGGGACAGGGGGCCTACGAGCAGTACTTC. This chain connects TRBV12-5 to TRBJ2-7, with 11 bases aligning to TRBD1. CDR1 LGHNT and CDR2 FRNRAP come from the germline V gene. This CDR3 contains 16 residues. The junction had 3 bases not matched to a gene; V was cut back by 0 bases and J by 2 bases.

The chain links TRBV7-2 to TRBJ2-2, with 8 bases that match TRBD1. Trimming removed 3 bases from V and 0 bases from J; junction bases left unmatched: 6. The germline V gene encodes CDR1 SGHTA and CDR2 FQGNSA. CDR3 size: 17 residues. Here the CDR3 reads CASSLRTGKPNTGELFF. CDR3 DNA: TGTGCCAGCAGCTTGAGGACAGGGAAACCGAACACCGGGGAGCTGTTTTTT.

This clone showed up just once. For the CDR3, the DNA is TGCGCCAGCAGCTTTTTAGCGGGGAAAAACAATGAGCAGTTCTTC. It codes for CASSFLAGKNNEQFF. The chain links TRBV5-1 to TRBJ2-1; the match to TRBD2 covers 8 bases. The germline V gene encodes CDR1 SGHRS and CDR2 YFSETQ. The CDR3 extends over 15 amino acids. J gave up 5 bases and V 2 bases, and 6 bases lay outside the gene matches.

V is TRBV7-2 and J is TRBJ1-5; D is unresolved. The germline V gene has CDR1 SGHTA and CDR2 FQGNSA. The CDR3 sequence is 14 residues long. V was shortened by 0 bases and J by 6 bases, with 9 bases between the two germline ends. Here the CDR3 reads CASSLADGSQPQHF. CDR3 DNA sequence: TGTGCCAGCAGCTTAGCGGACGGTAGTCAGCCCCAGCATTTT. The whole variable domain, remainder taken from reference TRBV7-2 and TRBJ1-5, is GAGVSQSPSNKVTEKGKDVELRCDPISGHTALYWYRQSLGQGLEFLIYFQGNSAPDKSGLPSDRFSAERTGGSVSTLTIQRTQQEDSAVYLCASSLADGSQPQHFGDGTRLSIL.

This clone was detected once. The rearrangement uses TRBV19 and TRBJ2-1, with 13 positions matching TRBD2. Germline V CDR1 and CDR2: LNHDA, SQIVND (reference sequence). V gave up 3 bases and J gave up 2 bases; unmatched junction bases: 4. The CDR3 consists of 17 residues. This CDR3 is CASSMGLAGNPYNEQFF. CDR3 bases: TGTGCCAGTAGTATGGGACTAGCGGGAAACCCCTACAATGAGCAGTTCTTC.

V and J are TRBV5-5 and TRBJ2-7; 11 bases match TRBD2. V lost 6 bases and J lost 4; bases outside the gene matches: 9. The CDR3 is 15 amino acids. The germline gives CDR1 SGHKS, CDR2 YYEKEE (reference sequence). The CDR3 nucleotides read TGTGCCAGCAACGAGAAGACTAGCGGGAAGTACGAGCAGTACTTC. It yields the protein CASNEKTSGKYEQYF.

The CDR3 reads CASRGGTGGTGELFF. CDR3 DNA sequence: TGTGCCAGTCGGGGGGGAACCGGGGGAACCGGGGAGCTGTTTTTT. The V and J genes are TRBV19 and TRBJ2-2; TRBD2 aligns across 8 bases. V was pared by 8 bases and J by 5 bases, with 10 bases of the junction left unmatched. CDR3 length equals 15 residues. Germline assignment: CDR1 LNHDA and CDR2 SQIVND (reference sequence). Variable domain in full (rest from reference TRBV19 and TRBJ2-2): DGGITQSPKYLFRKEGQNVTLSCEQNLNHDAMYWYRQDPGQGLRLIYYSQIVNDFQKGDIAEGYSVSREKKESFPLTVTSAQKNPTAFYLCASRGGTGGTGELFFGEGSRLTVL.

This clone was observed once. CDR3 in amino acids: CASSTPTGPYEQYF. The CDR3 bases are TGTGCCAGCAGCACTCCGACAGGGCCCTACGAGCAGTACTTC. The chain combines TRBV5-5 with TRBJ2-7; 7 bases are shared with TRBD1. Germline V gives CDR1 SGHKS, CDR2 YYEKEE (reference sequence). J lost 2 bases, V lost 4 bases, and 6 bases had no gene match. The CDR3 spans 14 residues.

The V call is TRBV12-2, the J call TRBJ2-3; the table names TRBD2, a call not compared with the DNA. TRBV12-2 is an annotated pseudogene. This CDR3 has 17 amino acids. The CDR3 DNA is TGTGCAAGTCGCTTTGGGAGCGGGAAATATCAGCCAGATACGCAGTATTTT. This codes for CASRFGSGKYQPDTQYF.

This chain connects TRBV5-4 to TRBJ1-1; 9 bases match TRBD1. Germline V gene sequence: CDR1 SGHNT, CDR2 YYREEE (reference sequence). After removal of 4 bases from V and 3 bases from J, the junction contained 10 bases not matched to a gene. CDR3 size: 16 residues. The CDR3 DNA is TGTGCCAGCAGCCCCGCCCCGGGACAGGGTCACACTGAAGCTTTCTTT. This codes for CASSPAPGQGHTEAFF. Looking up the rest from reference TRBV5-4 and TRBJ1-1 gives the full variable domain: ETGVTQSPTHLIKTRGQQVTLRCSSQSGHNTVSWYQQALGQGPQFIFQYYREEENGRGNFPPRFSGLQFPNYSSELNVNALELDDSALYLCASSPAPGQGHTEAFFGQGTRLTVV.

The rearrangement joins TRBV15 to TRBJ2-1; TRBD1 is a possible D gene (5 bases). From germline, CDR1 is LNHNV and CDR2 YYDKDF (reference sequence). This CDR3 is built from 16 residues. Between the trimmed V and J ends, which lost 3 bases and 5 bases, there was a span of 17 bases. CDR3 loop: CATSSPSGLGNNEQFF. The CDR3 coding sequence is TGTGCCACCAGCAGCCCCTCAGGGCTGGGAAACAATGAGCAGTTCTTC.

This clone was detected only a few times. The J gene is TRBJ2-7, the V gene TRBV14, with a possible D match to TRBD1 (6 bases). The CDR3 is 13 residues long. V was cut by 3 bases and J by 3 bases, with 9 bases left in between. Germline V gene sequence: CDR1 SGHDN, CDR2 FVKESK. The CDR3 spells CASSQGHIYEQYF. The CDR3 coding sequence is TGTGCCAGCAGCCAGGGACACATCTACGAGCAGTACTTC.

The gene calls are TRBV28 and TRBJ1-3; D is uncertain. CDR3 length: 16 amino acids. Trimming shortened V by 4 bases and J by 0 bases, and 13 bases separated the two germline ends. CDR1 MDHEN and CDR2 SYDVKM come from the germline V gene. The CDR3 DNA reads as TGTGCCAGCAGTTCACCGACTGTCCACTCTGGAAACACCATATATTTT. Amino acids: CASSSPTVHSGNTIYF.